The 21 T cell receptor beta chains presented below share a single source sample, sequenced in a study of OX40 agonist ivuxolimab in advanced cancers. Profiled with immunoSEQ multiplex PCR; TCRdb holds only in-frame clones, not every one. The data contain 25,000 to 30,000 clones, around 86% of them singletons. The source material was CD4+ or CD8+ T cells sorted from blood, sampled in a trial of the OX40 agonist ivuxolimab. These receptors all come from an adult with an advanced solid tumor such as melanoma, head and neck, liver or kidney cancer.

V is TRBV27 and J is TRBJ2-3; D is unclear. Germline V lookup: CDR1 MNHEY, CDR2 SMNVEV (reference sequence). There are 14 residues in the CDR3. V was pared by 10 bases and J by 0 bases, with 14 bases between. CDR3 DNA sequence: TGTGCCATTGGCTCCGGGCTTAGCACAGATACGCAGTATTTT. Amino acids: CAIGSGLSTDTQYF.

The genes are TRBV6-5 and TRBJ2-7; TRBD2 is a possible D gene (5 bases). V lost 8 bases to trimming and J lost 2 bases, with 16 bases between them. CDR3 size: 14 residues. Germline CDR1 reads MNHEY; CDR2 reads SVGAGI. The CDR3 region has the DNA TGTGCCAGCTCCACTAGGCGGGTAACCTACGAGCAGTACTTC. It specifies CASSTRRVTYEQYF.

The sample holds a few counts of this clone. The CDR3 coding sequence is TGTGCCAGCAGTGTGGTGGTGGACACCGGGGAGCTGTTTTTT. This sequence encodes CASSVVVDTGELFF. The genes are TRBV6-4 and TRBJ2-2; D not certain. V was pared by 4 bases and J by 3 bases, with 9 bases between. Germline V gene data show CDR1 as MRHNA and CDR2 as SNTAGT. The CDR3 length is 14 residues.

This clone is a singleton in its sample. CDR3 sequence reads: CASSRNRGDQPQHF. DNA for the CDR3: TGTGCCAGCAGTCGAAACAGGGGAGATCAGCCCCAGCATTTT. The chain combines TRBV28 with TRBJ1-5, with 7 bases matching TRBD1. Germline V lookup: CDR1 MDHEN, CDR2 SYDVKM. The CDR3 contains 14 residues. Trimming at V came to 5 bases and at J to 5 bases, leaving 6 bases not matched to a gene.

By share of the sample, this clone is medium-sized. V gene TRBV4-1 combines with J gene TRBJ1-4; TRBD1 might be the D (5 bases). With 0 bases removed from V and 5 bases from J, the gap between germline ends came to 13 bases. Germline V lookup: CDR1 MGHRA, CDR2 YSYEKL. The CDR3 consists of 16 residues. In DNA, the CDR3 is TGCGCCAGCAGCCAAGATCCCGGGACGGGCAATGAAAAACTGTTTTTT. Its protein product is CASSQDPGTGNEKLFF.

This rearrangement joins TRBV6-1 to TRBJ2-7, with 11 nucleotides matching TRBD1. Germline V gene data show CDR1 as MNHNS and CDR2 as SASEGT. The trim removed 4 bases at V and 3 bases at J, leaving 5 bases unmatched. CDR3 length: 15 residues. The CDR3 is CASSGGTGGNYEQYF. CDR3 nucleotide sequence: TGTGCCAGCAGTGGCGGGACAGGGGGAAACTACGAGCAGTACTTC.

The CDR3 loop is CASSPYFPNTGELFF. The CDR3 region has the DNA TGTGCCAGCAGCCCCTATTTCCCGAACACCGGGGAGCTGTTTTTT. V gene TRBV9 combines with J gene TRBJ2-2; D remains ambiguous. Trimming pared 4 bases from V and 0 bases from J, leaving 10 bases between. Germline V CDR1 and CDR2: SGDLS, YYNGEE. The CDR3 is made up of 15 amino acids.

CDR3 amino acids: CASSLGDSPLHF. The DNA of the CDR3 is TGTGCCAGCAGCTTAGGGGATTCACCCCTCCACTTT. The V and J genes are TRBV11-2 and TRBJ1-6; D ambiguous. The V end was cut by 1 base, the J end by 8 bases, with 3 bases between. Germline V gene lookup returns CDR1 SGHAT and CDR2 FQNNGV. The CDR3 contains 12 residues.

J is TRBJ1-1 and V is TRBV9, with a possible D match to TRBD1 (5 bases). The CDR3 runs to 16 residues. CDR1 and CDR2 (germline): SGDLS, YYNGEE. Trimming shortened V by 0 bases and J by 2 bases, and 14 bases separated the two germline ends. The DNA for the CDR3 is TGTGCCAGCAGCGTAGTAGGTGGGGGGATAAACACTGAAGCTTTCTTT. Translating it yields CASSVVGGGINTEAFF.

The rearrangement joins TRBV5-1 to TRBJ2-1; TRBD2 matches at 9 bases. CDR3 length: 15 amino acids. With 0 bases clipped from V and 9 bases from J, the junction kept 7 bases outside the gene matches. Germline CDR1 reads SGHRS; CDR2 reads YFSETQ. The CDR3 region is CASSLGLAGSAEQFF. The CDR3 DNA reads TGCGCCAGCAGCTTGGGGCTAGCGGGGAGCGCTGAGCAGTTCTTC.

The table lists this clone with a few counts. The chain recombines TRBV4-1 with TRBJ2-2; TRBD1 agrees at 7 bases. The V gene end was trimmed by 7 bases and the J gene end by 2 bases; junction bases not matched to a gene: 4. The CDR3 totals 14 residues. Per the germline V gene, CDR1 is MGHRA and CDR2 is YSYEKL. The CDR3 DNA reads TGCGCCAGCATCGACAGGGAAAACACCGGGGAGCTGTTTTTT. Protein sequence: CASIDRENTGELFF.

The J gene is TRBJ2-1, the V gene TRBV5-1; 12 bases align to TRBD2. Trimming took 2 bases from V and 9 from J; bases not matched to a gene: 9. Germline V gives CDR1 SGHRS, CDR2 YFSETQ. The length of the CDR3 is 16 residues. The CDR3: CASSFEGLAGFTEQFF. CDR3 nucleotides: TGCGCCAGCAGCTTCGAAGGACTAGCGGGATTCACTGAGCAGTTCTTC. Drawing the rest from reference TRBV5-1 and TRBJ2-1, the complete variable domain is KAGVTQTPRYLIKTRGQQVTLSCSPISGHRSVSWYQQTPGQGLQFLFEYFSETQRNKGNFPGRFSGRQFSNSRSEMNVSTLELGDSALYLCASSFEGLAGFTEQFFGPGTRLTVL.

J is TRBJ1-1 and V is TRBV7-7; 7 bases line up with TRBD1. Germline CDR1 reads SSHAT; CDR2 reads FNYEAQ (reference sequence). J lost 4 bases, V lost 2 bases, and 10 bases had no gene match. This CDR3 contains 16 residues. The CDR3 DNA reads as TGTGCCAGCAGCTTACCGCAGGGGGGGCCTTCCACTGAAGCTTTCTTT. It specifies CASSLPQGGPSTEAFF. Full variable domain (missing parts from reference TRBV7-7 and TRBJ1-1): GAGVSQSPRYKVTKRGQDVTLRCDPISSHATLYWYQQALGQGPEFLTYFNYEAQPDKSGLPSDRFSAERPEGSISTLTIQRTEQRDSAMYRCASSLPQGGPSTEAFFGQGTRLTVV.

This chain uses TRBV27 with TRBJ2-1, with 10 bases matching TRBD2. The CDR3 is made up of 15 amino acids. V was pared by 4 bases and J by 6 bases, with 6 bases of the junction left unmatched. Germline CDR1 MNHEY, CDR2 SMNVEV (reference sequence). CDR3 in DNA: TGTGCCAGCAGTTCAAGCGGGGGGGCCTTCAATGAGCAGTTCTTC. Protein product: CASSSSGGAFNEQFF.

This clone was observed a few times. The rearrangement uses TRBV9 and TRBJ2-7; D unclear. The CDR3 is 14 residues long. Deletions cut 0 bases from V and 4 bases from J, with 11 bases between. Germline lookup yields CDR1 SGDLS and CDR2 YYNGEE. Here the CDR3 reads CASSVAPGAYEQYF. Here the CDR3 DNA reads TGTGCCAGCAGCGTAGCTCCCGGTGCTTACGAGCAGTACTTC.

The chain is built from TRBV5-1 and TRBJ2-1; the D gene is possibly TRBD2 (5 bases). V was cut by 2 bases and J by 3 bases, with 9 bases left in between. The CDR3 covers 14 residues. Germline V gene lookup returns CDR1 SGHRS and CDR2 YFSETQ. Here the CDR3 DNA reads TGCGCCAGCAGCTTAGCCGGACTCTACAATGAGCAGTTCTTC. Protein: CASSLAGLYNEQFF.

This clone was observed a handful of times. The CDR3 reads CASSYGPNEQFF. DNA of the CDR3: TGTGCCAGCAGTTACGGGCCCAATGAGCAGTTCTTC. This chain links TRBV6-6 with TRBJ2-1, with unresolved D. Germline V gene data show CDR1 as MNHNY and CDR2 as SVGAGI (reference sequence). The V end lost 2 bases, the J end lost 6 bases, and 5 bases lay between the germline ends. The CDR3 is 12 residues long.

The gene calls are TRBV9 and TRBJ1-1; D possibly corresponds to TRBD1 (6 bases). Trimming removed 4 bases from V and 1 base from J, with 14 bases in between. Germline assignment: CDR1 SGDLS and CDR2 YYNGEE. The CDR3 length is 15 residues. The CDR3 bases are TGTGCCAGCAGCCGCCGGACAGAAACGAACACTGAAGCTTTCTTT. This sequence encodes CASSRRTETNTEAFF.

The V call is TRBV11-2, the J call TRBJ1-4; 8 bases are shared with TRBD1. Germline values: CDR1 SGHAT, CDR2 FQNNGV. The CDR3 has 14 amino acids. The V gene end was trimmed by 1 base and the J gene end by 8 bases; junction bases not matched to a gene: 3. The chain's CDR3 is CASSLGTGLEKLFF. The CDR3 DNA follows: TGTGCCAGCAGCTTAGGGACAGGGTTAGAAAAACTGTTTTTT.

The gene calls are TRBV6-4 and TRBJ2-3; either TRBD1 or TRBD2 may supply D (5 bases each). V was cut by 4 bases and J by 4 bases, with 15 bases left in between. The V gene's germline CDR1 is MRHNA and CDR2 SNTAGT. CDR3 length: 15 residues. The CDR3 is CASSAEGGTSDTQYF. CDR3 sequence (DNA): TGTGCCAGCAGTGCGGAAGGTGGGACCTCAGATACGCAGTATTTT.

This chain uses TRBV9 with TRBJ2-5, with TRBD2 matching over 7 bases. The CDR3 extends over 15 amino acids. V dropped 4 bases and J dropped 2; count of bases not matched to a gene: 8. Germline V gene sequence: CDR1 SGDLS, CDR2 YYNGEE. The CDR3 DNA follows: TGTGCCAGCAGCCCGAGCGGGGCCGTTCAAGAGACCCAGTACTTC. Protein sequence: CASSPSGAVQETQYF.